This passage covers 14 T cell receptor beta chains from one sample sequenced in a study of shared clonotypes between healthy human individuals. Here immunoSEQ multiplex PCR was the method, and the copy in TCRdb shows in-frame clones only, minus some. The table has under 2.5 million clones, less than 95% seen once; the top ten hold 0.3% to 0.45%. The source material was naive CD4+ T cells from PBMCs. The sample's subset: CD45RA+ positively selected. The receptors here all came from a man aged 18 to 30 in good health. Some clones in this sample may be carry-over from other donors' samples.

The chain has TRBV7-9 and TRBJ1-2; 8 nucleotides agree with TRBD1. The CDR3 sequence is 15 residues long. With 6 bases clipped from V and 3 bases from J, the junction kept 9 bases outside the gene matches. Germline V gene lookup returns CDR1 SEHNR and CDR2 FQNEAQ (reference sequence). The CDR3 DNA reads TGTGCCAGCAGGTCAGGGGGCGCATCACACTATGGCTACACCTTC. Amino acids: CASRSGGASHYGYTF.

The chain uses TRBV19 and TRBJ1-2; weak D call: TRBD1 (5 bases). CDR1 is LNHDA and CDR2 is SQIVND in the germline V gene (reference sequence). The CDR3 covers 13 residues. With 4 bases removed from V and 4 bases from J, the gap between germline ends came to 10 bases. This CDR3 is CASSNQGVYGYTF. In nucleotides, the CDR3 is TGTGCCAGTAGTAATCAGGGCGTCTATGGCTACACCTTC.

On this clone itself: Distinct nucleotide sequences in the sample also encode this CDR3. The V call is TRBV5-8, the J call TRBJ1-5; D is uncertain. Germline V gene lookup returns CDR1 SGHTS and CDR2 YDEGEE. The CDR3 is 12 residues long. V dropped 1 base and J dropped 7 bases, with 6 bases sitting between them. For the CDR3, the DNA is TGTGCCAGCAGCTTGAGGGAACAGCCCCAGCATTTT. It codes for CASSLREQPQHF.

This chain connects TRBV6-6 to TRBJ1-1, with D possibly TRBD1 on 6 matching bases. From germline, CDR1 is MNHNY and CDR2 SVGAGI (reference sequence). V gave up 6 bases and J gave up 1 base, with 9 bases separating them. The CDR3 is 13 residues long. The CDR3 spells CASRPGQNTEAFF. The CDR3 coding sequence is TGTGCCAGCAGGCCGGGACAGAACACTGAAGCTTTCTTT.

The rearrangement uses TRBV5-6 and TRBJ2-7, with 9 bases lining up with TRBD1. The CDR3 consists of 16 residues. The trim removed 2 bases at V and 7 bases at J, leaving 13 bases unmatched. Germline V lookup: CDR1 SGHDT, CDR2 YYEEEE. For the CDR3, the DNA is TGTGCCAGCAGCTTACAGGGGGCACCGGCTAGAGGGGAGCAGTACTTC. It codes for CASSLQGAPARGEQYF. Supplemented by reference TRBV5-6 and TRBJ2-7, the full variable domain reads DAGVTQSPTHLIKTRGQQVTLRCSPKSGHDTVSWYQQALGQGPQFIFQYYEEEERQRGNFPDRFSGHQFPNYSSELNVNALLLGDSALYLCASSLQGAPARGEQYFGPGTRLTVT.

The chain carries TRBV7-9 and TRBJ1-2; perhaps TRBD1 as D (5 bases). CDR3 length: 14 residues. V shed 1 base and J shed 8 bases, with 14 bases lying between them. Germline CDR1 is SEHNR and CDR2 is FQNEAQ (reference sequence). CDR3 sequence: CASSLGAGKDGYTF. The CDR3 nucleotides read TGTGCCAGCAGCTTAGGGGCAGGGAAGGACGGCTACACCTTC.

The chain links TRBV7-2 to TRBJ1-3; D gene unclear. Germline CDR1 SGHTA, CDR2 FQGNSA. This CDR3 comprises 13 residues. The V end was cut by 4 bases, the J end by 5 bases, with 9 bases between. The CDR3 loop reads CASSSTPRNTIYF. The CDR3 DNA sequence: TGTGCCAGCAGCTCCACCCCAAGAAACACCATATATTTT. The full variable domain, its missing parts supplied by reference TRBV7-2 and TRBJ1-3, is GAGVSQSPSNKVTEKGKDVELRCDPISGHTALYWYRQSLGQGLEFLIYFQGNSAPDKSGLPSDRFSAERTGGSVSTLTIQRTQQEDSAVYLCASSSTPRNTIYFGEGSWLTVV.

The V gene is TRBV6-1, the J gene TRBJ1-2, with D perhaps matching TRBD1 (6 bases). The CDR3 covers 16 residues. Trimming left V 4 bases short and J 4 bases short, with 19 bases between. The germline gives CDR1 MNHNS, CDR2 SASEGT. DNA of the CDR3: TGTGCCAGCAGTGGTGATGCTGGCAGGGGAAGCTATGGCTACACCTTC. Protein product: CASSGDAGRGSYGYTF.

The genes are TRBV2 and TRBJ2-6; 7 bases align to TRBD1. Germline CDR1 and CDR2: SNHLY and FYNNEI. Unmatched junction bases numbered 4, after V lost 6 bases and J lost 2 bases. CDR3 length: 15 amino acids. CDR3 sequence reads: CASSTDRAGANVLTF. For the CDR3, the DNA is TGTGCCAGCAGCACCGACAGGGCTGGGGCCAACGTCCTGACTTTC.

The chain is built from TRBV5-4 and TRBJ2-1; TRBD2 matches at 13 bases. J lost 7 bases, V lost 0 bases, and 4 bases had no gene match. Germline loops: CDR1 SGHNT, CDR2 YYREEE (reference sequence). This CDR3 has 16 amino acids. CDR3 amino acids: CASSLGLAGGWNEQFF. The CDR3 region has the DNA TGTGCCAGCAGCTTGGGACTAGCGGGAGGTTGGAATGAGCAGTTCTTC.

This rearrangement joins TRBV6-1 to TRBJ2-3; 8 bases are shared with TRBD1. V lost 8 bases, J lost 0 bases, and 7 bases stayed unmatched. CDR1 and CDR2 from the germline V gene are MNHNS and SASEGT. This CDR3 contains 15 residues. CDR3 DNA sequence: TGTGCCAGCCCCGGGACAGGTATAAGCACAGATACGCAGTATTTT. This encodes CASPGTGISTDTQYF.

The rearrangement links TRBV18 to TRBJ1-1, with D uncertain. The V end was cut by 6 bases, the J end by 4 bases, with 12 bases between. Germline loops: CDR1 KGHSH, CDR2 LQKENI. The CDR3 sequence is 13 residues long. CDR3: CASSQAGGTEAFF. CDR3 DNA sequence: TGTGCCAGCTCGCAGGCGGGAGGCACTGAAGCTTTCTTT.

J is TRBJ2-3 and V is TRBV2, with 10 bases matching TRBD1. The CDR3 contains 15 residues. Germline lookup yields CDR1 SNHLY and CDR2 FYNNEI. After removal of 6 bases from V and 5 bases from J, the junction contained 8 bases not matched to a gene. The CDR3 DNA sequence: TGTGCCAGCAGAGACAGGGGGCGTATTGGAGATACGCAGTATTTT. Its protein is CASRDRGRIGDTQYF.

Concerning this clone itself: The sample contains more than one DNA sequence encoding this CDR3. The chain couples TRBV5-1 to TRBJ2-5; D is ambiguous. The germline V gene encodes CDR1 SGHRS and CDR2 YFSETQ. With 0 bases removed from V and 5 bases from J, the gap between germline ends came to 5 bases. CDR3 length: 12 amino acids. The CDR3 nucleotides are TGCGCCAGCAGCTTGGATTTCGAGACCCAGTACTTC. Its protein product is CASSLDFETQYF.